These 14 T cell receptor beta chains were sequenced from one sample in a study of technical replicates of blood from a handful of donors. Method: immunoSEQ multiplex PCR; TCRdb's copy keeps in-frame clones and lacks some. The repertoire holds fewer than 100,000 clones, with around 97% as singletons. Sequencing was done on a sample of T cells isolated from PBMCs. The receptors derive from a human donor in good health.

The chain is built from TRBV27 and TRBJ2-1; 14 bases align to TRBD2. Germline V lookup: CDR1 MNHEY, CDR2 SMNVEV (reference sequence). The CDR3 covers 16 residues. Trimming cost V 6 bases and J 14 bases; bases outside gene matches: 15. The DNA for the CDR3 is TGTGCCAGCAGGGCGGACCCGGGACTAGCGGGAGCGAGGGAGTTCTTC. Translation gives CASRADPGLAGAREFF.

This clone was seen a single time. The CDR3 DNA sequence: TGTGCCAGCAGCCCCACGGGACTCTACAATGAGCAGTTCTTC. Translating it yields CASSPTGLYNEQFF. V usage is TRBV7-2 and J usage is TRBJ2-1; possibly TRBD2 for D (6 bases). The V end lost 5 bases, the J end lost 3 bases, and 11 bases lay between the germline ends. Germline lookup yields CDR1 SGHTA and CDR2 FQGNSA. This CDR3 is built from 14 residues.

The table lists this clone with a count of one. The CDR3 nucleotides are TGTGCCAGCAGCTCCGCGGGGGAAGATACGCAGTATTTT. It is translated as CASSSAGEDTQYF. This chain uses TRBV11-2 with TRBJ2-3; 7 bases align to TRBD2. The J segment lost 5 bases and the V segment lost 4 bases, leaving 3 bases of the junction unmatched. Germline assignment: CDR1 SGHAT and CDR2 FQNNGV. This CDR3 contains 13 residues.

This clone has only one observation. The J gene is TRBJ1-2, the V gene TRBV5-1; no firm D call. Trimming stripped 3 bases from V and 4 bases from J, with 16 bases between. CDR1 is SGHRS and CDR2 is YFSETQ in the germline V gene. CDR3 length: 15 residues. In nucleotides, the CDR3 is TGCGCCAGCAGCTCCCCGAGCGGCAACATCTATGGCTACACCTTC. Translating it yields CASSSPSGNIYGYTF. Complete variable domain (other parts from reference TRBV5-1 and TRBJ1-2): KAGVTQTPRYLIKTRGQQVTLSCSPISGHRSVSWYQQTPGQGLQFLFEYFSETQRNKGNFPGRFSGRQFSNSRSEMNVSTLELGDSALYLCASSSPSGNIYGYTFGSGTRLTVV.

The rearrangement links TRBV25-1 to TRBJ2-2, with TRBD2 identical over 10 bases. There are 16 residues in the CDR3. The germline V gene encodes CDR1 MGHDK and CDR2 SYGVNS. The trim removed 6 bases at V and 4 bases at J, leaving 8 bases unmatched. The CDR3 loop reads CASRGRSGGATGELFF. CDR3 coding DNA: TGTGCCAGCAGGGGACGAAGCGGGGGGGCCACCGGGGAGCTGTTTTTT.

As for this clone: One end of the junction is discordant with germline, which a read error may explain. V gene TRBV20-1 combines with J gene TRBJ1-4, with D hard to call. From germline, CDR1 is DFQATT and CDR2 SNEGSKA (reference sequence). This CDR3 has 11 residues. The CDR3 nucleotides read TGCAGTGCTCCAGTCAGTGTTTCTGCGGTTTTT. It yields the protein CSAPVSVSAVF.

This rearrangement joins TRBV15 to TRBJ1-4; TRBD1 is a possible D gene (6 bases). The V gene lost 0 bases and the J gene lost 3 bases, with 8 bases spanning the gap. The CDR3 totals 15 residues. The germline V gene encodes CDR1 LNHNV and CDR2 YYDKDF (reference sequence). The CDR3 is CATSRDTGSNEKLFF. For the CDR3, the DNA is TGTGCCACCAGCAGAGACACAGGGTCTAATGAAAAACTGTTTTTT.

The gene calls are TRBV2 and TRBJ1-4; D gene ambiguous. V was trimmed by 5 bases and J by 0 bases, leaving 10 bases between them. The CDR3 contains 15 residues. Germline lookup yields CDR1 SNHLY and CDR2 FYNNEI. The chain's CDR3 is CASSRGFATNEKLFF. CDR3 DNA sequence: TGTGCCAGCAGTCGAGGTTTTGCAACTAATGAAAAACTGTTTTTT. Together with reference TRBV2 and TRBJ1-4, the CDR3 gives the full variable domain: EPEVTQTPSHQVTQMGQEVILRCVPISNHLYFYWYRQILGQKVEFLVSFYNNEISEKSEIFDDQFSVERPDGSNFTLKIRSTKLEDSAMYFCASSRGFATNEKLFFGSGTQLSVL.

The V call is TRBV5-6, the J call TRBJ1-2; maybe TRBD1 (6 bases). The V gene's germline CDR1 is SGHDT and CDR2 YYEEEE. The CDR3 contains 13 residues. V was cut by 1 base and J by 4 bases, with 8 bases left in between. The CDR3 sequence: CASSLIQGYGYTF. In DNA form, the CDR3 reads TGTGCCAGCAGCTTGATACAGGGCTATGGCTACACCTTC.

A single count supports this clone. The chain is built from TRBV27 and TRBJ2-7; possible D gene TRBD2, 5 bases. The CDR3 contains 18 residues. CDR1 and CDR2 from the germline V gene are MNHEY and SMNVEV (reference sequence). V lost 7 bases to trimming and J lost 2 bases, with 27 bases between them. CDR3 sequence reads: CASMMSITGSRGTYEQYF. The CDR3 DNA follows: TGTGCCAGCATGATGAGCATAACTGGCAGTAGAGGGACCTACGAGCAGTACTTC.

The V gene is TRBV6-5, the J gene TRBJ2-1; 9 bases fit TRBD1. The CDR3 spans 14 residues. Germline CDR1 is MNHEY and CDR2 is SVGAGI. Losses at the gene ends were 4 bases for V and 8 bases for J; bases not matched to a gene: 6. DNA for the CDR3: TGTGCCAGCAGTTCGGGACAGGGAGGCCATGAGCAGTTCTTC. Translating it yields CASSSGQGGHEQFF.

The chain uses TRBV11-3 and TRBJ2-5; 9 bases map to TRBD2. V dropped 5 bases and J dropped 4; count of bases not matched to a gene: 8. This CDR3 is 15 amino acids long. Germline CDR1 SGHNT, CDR2 YENEEA. The CDR3 spells CASSPGAGGLETQYF. DNA of the CDR3: TGTGCCAGCAGCCCTGGGGCGGGGGGGCTAGAGACCCAGTACTTC. Using reference TRBV11-3 and TRBJ2-5 for the parts outside the CDR3, the full variable domain is EAGVVQSPRYKIIEKKQPVAFWCNPISGHNTLYWYLQNLGQGPELLIRYENEEAVDDSQLPKDRFSAERLKGVDSTLKIQPAELGDSAVYLCASSPGAGGLETQYFGPGTRLLVL.

The chain has TRBV9 and TRBJ2-2; no clear D. V was trimmed by 0 bases and J by 1 base, leaving 7 bases between them. The CDR3 contains 15 residues. The germline CDR1 and CDR2 sequences are SGDLS and YYNGEE. The CDR3 spells CASSVAYRNTGELFF. In DNA form, the CDR3 reads TGTGCCAGCAGCGTAGCTTATAGGAACACCGGGGAGCTGTTTTTT.

The chain employs TRBV18 and TRBJ2-7; D possibly corresponds to TRBD1 (6 bases). V was cut by 3 bases and J by 7 bases, with 16 bases left in between. The CDR3 length is 14 residues. CDR1 is KGHSH, CDR2 LQKENI, per germline. In DNA form, the CDR3 reads TGTGCCAGCTCACCTAACAGGGTTTTAGATGAGCAGTACTTC. It codes for CASSPNRVLDEQYF.